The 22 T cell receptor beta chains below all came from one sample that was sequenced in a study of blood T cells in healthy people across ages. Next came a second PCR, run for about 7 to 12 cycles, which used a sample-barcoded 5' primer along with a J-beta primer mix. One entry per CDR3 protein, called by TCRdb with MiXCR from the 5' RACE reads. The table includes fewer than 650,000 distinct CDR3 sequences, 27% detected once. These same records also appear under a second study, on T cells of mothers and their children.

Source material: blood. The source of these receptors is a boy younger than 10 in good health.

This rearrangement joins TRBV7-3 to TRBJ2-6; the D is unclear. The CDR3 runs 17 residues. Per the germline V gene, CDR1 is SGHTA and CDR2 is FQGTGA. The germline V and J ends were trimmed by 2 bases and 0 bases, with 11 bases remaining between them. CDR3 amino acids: CASSLSSGISGANVLTF. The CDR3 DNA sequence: TGTGCCAGCAGCTTATCTTCAGGAATCTCTGGGGCCAACGTCCTGACTTTC.

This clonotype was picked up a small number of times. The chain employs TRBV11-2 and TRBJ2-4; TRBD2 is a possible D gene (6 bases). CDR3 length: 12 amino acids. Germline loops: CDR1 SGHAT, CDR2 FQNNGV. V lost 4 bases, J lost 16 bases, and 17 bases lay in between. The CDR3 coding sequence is TGTGCCAGCAGCTCCAGCCCTTGGAGGGCCTACTTC. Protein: CASSSSPWRAYF.

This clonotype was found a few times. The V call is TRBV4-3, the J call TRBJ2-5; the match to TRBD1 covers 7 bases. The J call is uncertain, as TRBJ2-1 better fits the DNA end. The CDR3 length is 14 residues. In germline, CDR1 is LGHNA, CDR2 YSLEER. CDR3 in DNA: TGCGCCAGCAGCCAAAGACAGGGTTGGAATGAGCAGTTCTTC. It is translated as CASSQRQGWNEQFF.

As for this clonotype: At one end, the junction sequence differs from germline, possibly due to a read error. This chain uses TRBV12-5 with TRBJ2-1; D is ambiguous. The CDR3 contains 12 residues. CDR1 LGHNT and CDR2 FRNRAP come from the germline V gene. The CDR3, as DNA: TGTGCTAGTGGTCCCCCTTCCGACACCGAGATCTTC. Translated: CASGPPSDTEIF.

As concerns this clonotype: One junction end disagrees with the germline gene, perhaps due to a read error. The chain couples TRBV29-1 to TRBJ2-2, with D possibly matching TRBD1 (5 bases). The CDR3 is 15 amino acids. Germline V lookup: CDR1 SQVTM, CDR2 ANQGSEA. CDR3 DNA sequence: TGCAGCGTTGATGATGGGCAGGGCTACACCAGGGAGCTGTTTTTT. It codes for CSVDDGQGYTRELFF.

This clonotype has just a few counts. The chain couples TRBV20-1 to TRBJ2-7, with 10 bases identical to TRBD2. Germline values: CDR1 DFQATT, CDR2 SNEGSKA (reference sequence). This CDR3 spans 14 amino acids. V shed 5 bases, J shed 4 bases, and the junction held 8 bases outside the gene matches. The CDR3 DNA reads TGCAGTGCTCTGCGACGGACTAGCGGTTACGAGCAGTACTTC. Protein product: CSALRRTSGYEQYF.

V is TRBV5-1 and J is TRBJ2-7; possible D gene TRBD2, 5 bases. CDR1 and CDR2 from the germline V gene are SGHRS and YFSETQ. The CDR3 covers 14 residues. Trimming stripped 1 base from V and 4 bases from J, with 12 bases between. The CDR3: CASSLRSGHYEQYF. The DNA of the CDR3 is TGCGCCAGCAGCTTGCGGAGCGGCCATTACGAGCAGTACTTC.

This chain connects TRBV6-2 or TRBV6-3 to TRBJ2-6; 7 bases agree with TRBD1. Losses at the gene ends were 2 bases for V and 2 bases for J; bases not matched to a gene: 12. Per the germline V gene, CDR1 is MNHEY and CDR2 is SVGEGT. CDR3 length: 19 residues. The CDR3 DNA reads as TGTGCCAGCAGTTACGGATGGACAGGCCCAGGAACTGGGGCCAACGTCCTGACTTTC. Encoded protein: CASSYGWTGPGTGANVLTF.

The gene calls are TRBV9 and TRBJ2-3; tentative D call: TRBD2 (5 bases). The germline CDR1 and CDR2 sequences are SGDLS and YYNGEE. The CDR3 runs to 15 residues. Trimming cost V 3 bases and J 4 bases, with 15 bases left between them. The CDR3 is CASSAEGRSPDTQYF. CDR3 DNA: TGTGCCAGCAGCGCCGAGGGCCGAAGCCCAGATACGCAGTATTTT.

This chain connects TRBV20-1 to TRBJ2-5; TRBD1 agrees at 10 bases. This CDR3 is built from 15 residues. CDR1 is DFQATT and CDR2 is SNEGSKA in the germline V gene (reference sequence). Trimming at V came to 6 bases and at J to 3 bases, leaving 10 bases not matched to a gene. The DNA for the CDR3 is TGCAGTGCAAAAACCGGGACAGGGGTGGAAGAGACCCAGTACTTC. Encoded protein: CSAKTGTGVEETQYF.

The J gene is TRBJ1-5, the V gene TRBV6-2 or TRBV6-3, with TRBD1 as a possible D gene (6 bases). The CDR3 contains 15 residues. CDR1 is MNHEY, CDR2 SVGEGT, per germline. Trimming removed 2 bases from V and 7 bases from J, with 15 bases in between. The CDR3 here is CASSYGPGAGQPQHF. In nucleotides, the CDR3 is TGTGCCAGCAGTTACGGGCCAGGGGCAGGCCAGCCCCAGCATTTT.

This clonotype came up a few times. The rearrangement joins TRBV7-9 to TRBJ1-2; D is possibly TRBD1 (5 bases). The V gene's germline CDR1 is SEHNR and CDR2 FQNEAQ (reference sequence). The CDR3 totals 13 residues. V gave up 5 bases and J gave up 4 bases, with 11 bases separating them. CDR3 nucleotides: TGTGCCAGCAGCGAAGACAGTCTCTATGGCTACACCTTC. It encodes CASSEDSLYGYTF.

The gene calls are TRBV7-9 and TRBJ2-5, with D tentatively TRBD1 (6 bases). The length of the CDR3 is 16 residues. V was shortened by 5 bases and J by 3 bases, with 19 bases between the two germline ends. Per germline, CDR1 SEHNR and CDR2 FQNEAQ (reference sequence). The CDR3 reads CASSAIRTALEETQYF. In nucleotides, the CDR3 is TGTGCCAGCAGCGCCATCCGGACAGCCTTAGAAGAGACCCAGTACTTC.

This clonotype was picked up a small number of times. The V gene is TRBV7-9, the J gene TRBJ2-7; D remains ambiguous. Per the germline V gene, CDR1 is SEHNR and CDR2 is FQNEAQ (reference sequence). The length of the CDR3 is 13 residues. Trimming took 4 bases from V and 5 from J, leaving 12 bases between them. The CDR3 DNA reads TGTGCCAGCAGCTCAGGATTTAGAAACGAGCAGTACTTC. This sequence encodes CASSSGFRNEQYF.

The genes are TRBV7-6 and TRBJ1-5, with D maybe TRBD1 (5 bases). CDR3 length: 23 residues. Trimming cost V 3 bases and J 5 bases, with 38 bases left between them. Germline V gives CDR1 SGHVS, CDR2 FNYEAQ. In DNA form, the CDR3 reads TGTGCCAGCAGCTTTAGACCGGCGGTTTTTGGGGCTGGGCGCGACCCGGGCGATCAGCCCCAGCATTTT. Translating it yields CASSFRPAVFGAGRDPGDQPQHF. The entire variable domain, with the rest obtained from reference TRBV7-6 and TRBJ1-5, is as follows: GAGVSQSPRYKVTKRGQDVALRCDPISGHVSLYWYRQALGQGPEFLTYFNYEAQQDKSGLPNDRFSAERPEGSISTLTIQRTEQRDSAMYRCASSFRPAVFGAGRDPGDQPQHFGDGTRLSIL.

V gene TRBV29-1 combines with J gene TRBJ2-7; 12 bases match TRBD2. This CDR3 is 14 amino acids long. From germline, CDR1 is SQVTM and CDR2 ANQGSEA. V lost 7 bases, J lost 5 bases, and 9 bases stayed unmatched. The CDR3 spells CSAQPTSGRNEQYF. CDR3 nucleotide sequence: TGCAGCGCCCAACCCACTAGCGGGAGGAACGAGCAGTACTTC.

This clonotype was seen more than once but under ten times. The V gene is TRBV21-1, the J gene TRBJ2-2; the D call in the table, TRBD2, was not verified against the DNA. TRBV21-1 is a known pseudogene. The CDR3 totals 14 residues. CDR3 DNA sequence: TGTGCCAGCAGCAAGGGAGGGGACACCGGGGAGCTGTTTTTT. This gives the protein CASSKGGDTGELFF.

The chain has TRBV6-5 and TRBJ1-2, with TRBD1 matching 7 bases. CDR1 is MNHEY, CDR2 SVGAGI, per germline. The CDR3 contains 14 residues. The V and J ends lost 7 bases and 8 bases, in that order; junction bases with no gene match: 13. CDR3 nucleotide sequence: TGTGCCAGCACCCCACAGGGGTTAAGGAGAGGCTACACCTTC. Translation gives CASTPQGLRRGYTF.

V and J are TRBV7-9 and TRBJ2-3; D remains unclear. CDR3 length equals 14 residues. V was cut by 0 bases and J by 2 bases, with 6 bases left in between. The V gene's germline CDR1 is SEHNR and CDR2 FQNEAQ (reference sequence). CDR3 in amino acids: CASSLADLTDTQYF. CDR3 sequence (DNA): TGTGCCAGCAGCTTAGCGGACCTCACAGATACGCAGTATTTT.

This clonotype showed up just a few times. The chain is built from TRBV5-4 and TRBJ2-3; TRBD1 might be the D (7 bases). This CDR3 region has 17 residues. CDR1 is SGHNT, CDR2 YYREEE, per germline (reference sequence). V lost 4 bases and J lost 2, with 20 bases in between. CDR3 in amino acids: CASSQGGNGGSTDTQYF. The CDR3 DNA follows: TGTGCCAGCAGCCAGGGGGGAAATGGGGGGTCCACAGATACGCAGTATTTT.

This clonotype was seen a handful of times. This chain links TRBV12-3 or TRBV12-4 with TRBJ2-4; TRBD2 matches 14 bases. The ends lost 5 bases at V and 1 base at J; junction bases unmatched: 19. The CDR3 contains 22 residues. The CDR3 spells CASSPRPGAAGLAGVAKNIQYF. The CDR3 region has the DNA TGTGCCAGCAGTCCCCGTCCCGGGGCAGCGGGACTAGCGGGGGTGGCCAAAAACATTCAGTACTTC.

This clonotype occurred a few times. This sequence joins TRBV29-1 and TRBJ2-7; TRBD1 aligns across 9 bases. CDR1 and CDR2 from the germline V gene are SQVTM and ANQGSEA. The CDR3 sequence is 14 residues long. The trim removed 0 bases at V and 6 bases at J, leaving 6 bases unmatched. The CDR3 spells CSVEEGQGGVEQYF. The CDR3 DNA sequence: TGCAGCGTTGAAGAGGGACAGGGTGGGGTCGAGCAGTACTTC.